The rows below give T cell receptor beta chains drawn from one sample of a study of T cell responses to AZD1222 COVID-19 vaccine. Produced via immunoSEQ multiplex PCR; TCRdb's table is partial and in-frame only. Found here are some 140,000 clones, 85% to 90% of them singletons; the top ten hold 1.9%. The material sequenced was peripheral blood, taken on day 0 of AZD1222 vaccination. The receptors were sampled from an adult in good health. CDR3s include the opening cysteine and the closing phenylalanine or tryptophan. A D gene is named only where the DNA matches it firmly. Part of the rows lack a size; the others show once, few, many or a class for expanded clones.

D	size	V	J	DNA	CDR3
NA	NA	TRBV19	TRBJ1-5	TGTGCCAGTAGCCGACTCCAATGGGGGTATAGCAATCAGCCCCAGCATTTT	CASSRLQWGYSNQPQHF
NA	NA	TRBV7-3	TRBJ2-1	TGTGCCAGCAGCTTATCTTCCGGGACGACTCTGAACAATGAGCAGTTCTTC	CASSLSSGTTLNNEQFF
NA	NA	TRBV7-9	TRBJ1-4	TGTGCCAGCAGCTTCCCAGGGGAACGTGAAAAACTGTTTTTT	CASSFPGEREKLFF
NA	NA	TRBV28	TRBJ1-3	TGTGCCAGCACCACCCTTCCAGGTACGGGAAACACCATATATTTT	CASTTLPGTGNTIYF
TRBD2	NA	TRBV10-3	TRBJ2-7	TGTGCCATATCGTTTAGCGGGAGTGAGCAGTACTTC	CAISFSGSEQYF
TRBD1	NA	TRBV7-8	TRBJ1-1	TGTGCCAGCAGCCCGCCCGGGACAGGGAACACTGAAGCTTTCTTT	CASSPPGTGNTEAFF
NA	NA	TRBV9	TRBJ2-3	TGTGCCAGCAGCGTAGTGGCAGGGTCAGATACGCAGTATTTT	CASSVVAGSDTQYF
NA	once	TRBV6-5	TRBJ1-1	TGTGCCAGCAGGTCAGTAGGGACTGAAGCTTTCTTT	CASRSVGTEAFF
TRBD1	NA	TRBV18	TRBJ1-2	TGTGCCAGCTCACCAACTGACAGGGGGTTCGTCTATGGCTACACCTTC	CASSPTDRGFVYGYTF
NA	NA	TRBV18	TRBJ2-3	TGTGCCAGCTCACGGATGAGCGGCCTCCAAGATACGCAGTATTTT	CASSRMSGLQDTQYF
NA	NA	TRBV7-6	TRBJ2-6	TGTGCCAGCAGCTTAGCTTCACGGACTGGGGCCAACGTCCTGACTTTC	CASSLASRTGANVLTF
NA	once	TRBV18	TRBJ1-2	TGTGCCAGCTCACCCTCGGGGGAAAACGACTATGGCTACACCTTC	CASSPSGENDYGYTF
NA	few	TRBV4-3	TRBJ1-1	TGCGCCAGCAGCCAAGTCCGGACAGAGAACACTGAAGCTTTCTTT	CASSQVRTENTEAFF
NA	NA	TRBV7-9	TRBJ1-1	TGTGCCAGCAGCTTAGAGGGGGAGGCTTTCTTT	CASSLEGEAFF
TRBD1	NA	TRBV6-1	TRBJ1-2	TGTGCCAGCAGTGACCTATTAGACAGGGGGCCTGGCTACACCTTC	CASSDLLDRGPGYTF
NA	once	TRBV7-2	TRBJ2-5	TGTGCCAGCAGTATAAGGGTCCAAGAGACCCAGTACTTC	CASSIRVQETQYF
NA	NA	TRBV2	TRBJ1-5	TGTGCCAGCAAGGACGGTAGCAATCAGCCCCAGCATTTT	CASKDGSNQPQHF
NA	few	TRBV15	TRBJ2-2	TGTGCCACCAGACCGGGGGCAGCCGGGGAGCTGTTTTTT	CATRPGAAGELFF
NA	NA	TRBV3-1/TRBV3-2	TRBJ1-2	TGTGCCAGCAGCCGAAGGGAAGGCTACACCTTC	CASSRREGYTF
TRBD1	NA	TRBV9	TRBJ1-1	TGTGCCAGCAGCGTCCGACAGGGGGCCCGTGCTTTCTTT	CASSVRQGARAFF
TRBD1	once	TRBV15	TRBJ1-5	TGTGCCACCAGCAGAGTATTAGGGACAGGGGTCAATCAGCCCCAGCATTTT	CATSRVLGTGVNQPQHF
TRBD1	NA	TRBV28	TRBJ1-1	TGTGCCAGCAGCCGGCCGGGACAGGGGATCCCTGAAGCTTTCTTT	CASSRPGQGIPEAFF
NA	NA	TRBV25-1	TRBJ1-2	TGTGCCAGCAGGGGAGCTAACTATGGCTACACCTTC	CASRGANYGYTF
TRBD1	NA	TRBV27	TRBJ1-1	TGTGCCAGCAGTCCACAACGGGACAGCAACACTGAAGCTTTCTTT	CASSPQRDSNTEAFF
NA	NA	TRBV19	TRBJ1-5	TGTGCCAGTAGTACACCAGGGGGCAATCAGCCCCAGCATTTT	CASSTPGGNQPQHF
NA	NA	TRBV13	TRBJ2-5	TGTGCCAGCAGCTTAGGCCAAGAGACCCAGTACTTC	CASSLGQETQYF
NA	few	TRBV15	TRBJ1-4	TGTGCCACCAGCAGAGGTCTAAAATTAACTAATGAAAAACTGTTTTTT	CATSRGLKLTNEKLFF
NA	once	TRBV19	TRBJ2-3	TGTGCCAGTAGTGTAGGACATGGGGCAGATACGCAGTATTTT	CASSVGHGADTQYF
NA	NA	TRBV6-5	TRBJ1-2	TGTGCCAGCTGGGGCCCCAACTCGAGGGGGGGCTACACCTTC	CASWGPNSRGGYTF
NA	NA	TRBV2	TRBJ1-4	TGTGCCAGCAGCACTTTAGGGGAAAAACTGTTTTTT	CASSTLGEKLFF